What follows are 32 T cell receptor beta chains derived from one specimen sequenced in a study of post-analysis software for immune sequencing data. Notes on the study in general: Relative to controls, patients had a few TRBV segments at higher frequency, with TRBV5-6, TRBV5-1 and TRBV20-1 among these.

Antigens of these TCRs are unknown. Each TCR beta cDNA library carried unique molecular identifiers. One entry per CDR3 protein results from TCRdb running MiXCR on the PCR reads. The sample has a few hundred thousand distinct CDR3 sequences, less than 40% seen once. The sample was blood. The receptors derive from a girl under 18 with multiple sclerosis.

On this clonotype itself: A much larger clone differs by one base, so this may be a read error. V gene TRBV28 combines with J gene TRBJ2-5; 10 bases line up with TRBD2. This CDR3 has 14 amino acids. Germline V CDR1 and CDR2: MDHEN, SYDVKM. CDR3 sequence reads: CANSRAGGEETQYF. The CDR3 nucleotides read TGTGCCAACAGTAGAGCGGGGGGGGAAGAGACCCAGTACTTC.

This clonotype was detected a few times. A much bigger clone sits one base away, suggesting this may be a read error. The rearrangement links TRBV12-3 or TRBV12-4 to TRBJ2-2; 7 bases fit TRBD1. The CDR3 is made up of 16 amino acids. CDR3 amino acids: CASRTGSLSNTGERFF. Written as DNA, the CDR3 is TGTGCCAGCAGGACAGGGTCCCTATCGAACACCGGGGAGCGGTTTTTT.

This clonotype was counted ten times or more. J is TRBJ2-1 and V is TRBV7-8; D is undetermined. This CDR3 comprises 15 residues. V shed 5 bases and J shed 5 bases, with 16 bases lying between them. Germline V gives CDR1 SGHVS, CDR2 FQNEAQ. The CDR3 sequence: CASSPLGHSDNEQFF. CDR3 sequence (DNA): TGTGCCAGCAGCCCCCTCGGGCATTCGGACAATGAGCAGTTCTTC.

This clonotype was detected a few times. One base away lies a much larger clone, so this may be a sequencing read error. In DNA, the CDR3 is TGCAGCGTTGTGAACAGGGGGTGGAATGAGCAGTTCTTC. This gives the protein CSVVNRGWNEQFF. The rearrangement links TRBV29-1 to TRBJ2-1; the match to TRBD1 covers 8 bases. CDR1 and CDR2 (germline): SQVTM, ANQGSEA. After removal of 4 bases from V and 7 bases from J, the junction contained 6 bases not matched to a gene. The CDR3 covers 13 residues.

This clonotype was seen many times. This chain joins TRBV12-3 or TRBV12-4 and TRBJ2-1, with 10 bases lining up with TRBD2. The CDR3 is made up of 14 amino acids. V shed 6 bases, J shed 6 bases, and the junction held 5 bases outside the gene matches. CDR3 sequence reads: CASSLAGASNEQFF. The CDR3 nucleotides are TGTGCCAGCAGCCTAGCGGGGGCGAGCAATGAGCAGTTCTTC.

This chain links TRBV9 with TRBJ2-5; D uncertain. Between the trimmed V and J ends, which lost 2 bases and 2 bases, there was a span of 10 bases. Germline values: CDR1 SGDLS, CDR2 YYNGEE. This CDR3 comprises 14 residues. CDR3 residues: CASSVDSRQETQYF. The CDR3 DNA reads as TGTGCCAGCAGCGTTGACTCGCGGCAAGAGACCCAGTACTTC.

The J gene is TRBJ2-7, the V gene TRBV3-1; D possibly matches TRBD1 or TRBD2 (6 bases each). Trimming removed 8 bases from V and 10 bases from J, with 18 bases in between. In germline, CDR1 is LGHDT, CDR2 YNNKEL (reference sequence). The CDR3 loop spans 12 amino acids. CDR3 nucleotides: TGTGCCAGCTCGACGGGGGCGCTTTCTCAGTACTTC. Residues: CASSTGALSQYF.

This clonotype appeared many times. This rearrangement joins TRBV5-5 to TRBJ1-4, with TRBD1 matching 9 bases. V lost 4 bases and J lost 5; bases outside the gene matches: 9. The germline V gene encodes CDR1 SGHKS and CDR2 YYEKEE (reference sequence). This CDR3 has 16 residues. The CDR3 DNA follows: TGTGCCAGCAGCCCGGGGAGGGACAGGGTGAATGAAAAACTGTTTTTT. Amino acids: CASSPGRDRVNEKLFF.

About this clonotype: The CDR3 ends on some other residue instead of the conserved phenylalanine or tryptophan, so this is likely a read error. The genes are TRBV13 and TRBJ2-3; 14 bases are a match to TRBD2. Germline trimming cut 4 bases from V and 2 bases from J; bases unmatched to any gene: 2. This CDR3 region has 16 residues. Per germline, CDR1 PRHDT and CDR2 FYEKMQ (reference sequence). DNA of the CDR3: TGTGCCAGCAGCTCGGGACTAGCGGGGGCCACAGATACGCAGTATTTG. It translates to CASSSGLAGATDTQYL.

The chain carries TRBV10-3 and TRBJ2-5; D possibly corresponds to TRBD2 (5 bases). This CDR3 is 15 amino acids long. The V end lost 4 bases, the J end lost 11 bases, and 23 bases lay between the germline ends. Per germline, CDR1 ENHRY and CDR2 SYGVKD. CDR3 sequence reads: CAISGGLPIDNEQYF. The CDR3 DNA is TGTGCCATCAGTGGAGGGCTCCCTATTGACAATGAGCAGTACTTC.

The J gene is TRBJ2-7, the V gene TRBV2, with D hard to call. Deletions cut 8 bases from V and 2 bases from J, with 7 bases between. The length of the CDR3 is 11 residues. Germline assignment: CDR1 SNHLY and CDR2 FYNNEI. The CDR3 coding sequence is TGTGCCAGCGGCAGTACCTACGAGCAGTACTTC. Translation gives CASGSTYEQYF.

This clonotype has at least ten counts. The chain combines TRBV11-3 with TRBJ2-3; TRBD2 agrees at 10 bases. Germline trimming cut 1 base from V and 6 bases from J; bases unmatched to any gene: 10. The germline V gene encodes CDR1 SGHNT and CDR2 YENEEA. The CDR3 runs to 17 residues. The CDR3 here is CASSLGTLAGAGDTQYF. The CDR3 region has the DNA TGTGCCAGCAGCTTAGGAACTCTAGCGGGAGCCGGGGATACGCAGTATTTT.

This clonotype has just a few counts. V is TRBV20-1 and J is TRBJ2-1; no reliable D call. Germline lookup yields CDR1 DFQATT and CDR2 SNEGSKA (reference sequence). V lost 0 bases to trimming and J lost 8 bases, with 23 bases between them. There are 17 residues in the CDR3. CDR3 sequence: CSARDLDSSLVSDEQFF. DNA of the CDR3: TGCAGTGCTAGAGATCTCGATTCCTCCCTAGTCTCCGATGAGCAGTTCTTC.

At least ten counts were recorded for this clonotype. The V gene is TRBV4-1, the J gene TRBJ2-1; 7 bases are shared with TRBD2. The CDR3 is made up of 16 amino acids. Trimming took 5 bases from V and 2 from J; bases not matched to a gene: 9. CDR1 is MGHRA, CDR2 YSYEKL, per germline. CDR3 residues: CASSVRAGTPYNEQFF. CDR3 nucleotides: TGCGCCAGCAGCGTCCGAGCGGGAACCCCCTACAATGAGCAGTTCTTC.

The V call is TRBV19, the J call TRBJ1-5; D not certain. This CDR3 is 13 amino acids long. Germline loops: CDR1 LNHDA, CDR2 SQIVND (reference sequence). V was pared by 5 bases and J by 3 bases, with 8 bases between. CDR3 sequence (DNA): TGTGCCAGTAGTCTCTTTTACAATCAGCCCCAGCATTTT. This sequence encodes CASSLFYNQPQHF.

The chain uses TRBV3-1 and TRBJ2-1; 12 nucleotides line up with TRBD2. V lost 0 bases to trimming and J lost 9 bases; unmatched junction nucleotides: 6. The CDR3 is 16 residues long. Germline lookup yields CDR1 LGHDT and CDR2 YNNKEL (reference sequence). The CDR3 is CASSQDLLAGGLEQFF. The CDR3 coding sequence is TGTGCCAGCAGCCAAGATCTGCTAGCGGGGGGGCTTGAGCAGTTCTTC.

This clonotype came up many times. The rearrangement links TRBV20-1 to TRBJ2-7, with D perhaps TRBD1 (6 bases). The CDR3 sequence is 12 residues long. Trimming cost V 3 bases and J 1 base, with 7 bases left between them. Germline V gene data show CDR1 as DFQATT and CDR2 as SNEGSKA (reference sequence). The CDR3 protein is CSASTGSYEQYF. The CDR3 DNA reads as TGCAGTGCTAGTACAGGGTCCTACGAGCAGTACTTC.

The chain has TRBV5-1 and TRBJ2-2, with 10 bases lining up with TRBD2. V gave up 3 bases and J gave up 3 bases; unmatched junction bases: 8. CDR1 SGHRS and CDR2 YFSETQ come from the germline V gene. This CDR3 has 17 residues. CDR3 residues: CASSSVAGLAYTGELFF. DNA of the CDR3: TGCGCCAGCAGCTCCGTGGCGGGACTAGCGTACACCGGGGAGCTGTTTTTT.

The rearrangement uses TRBV14 and TRBJ2-5, with D perhaps matching TRBD2 (6 bases). V lost 2 bases and J lost 0, with 10 bases in between. The V gene's germline CDR1 is SGHDN and CDR2 FVKESK. The CDR3 sequence is 15 residues long. The chain's CDR3 is CASSQREQNQETQYF. CDR3 nucleotide sequence: TGTGCCAGCAGCCAACGGGAGCAGAACCAAGAGACCCAGTACTTC.

This clonotype was recorded a few times. This chain links TRBV29-1 with TRBJ2-2; a weak D match, TRBD2 (5 bases). Trimming cost V 4 bases and J 3 bases, with 9 bases left between them. This CDR3 spans 13 amino acids. Germline CDR1 reads SQVTM; CDR2 reads ANQGSEA. CDR3 nucleotide sequence: TGCAGCGTTGTTGTGGGAGACACCGGGGAGCTGTTTTTT. Protein sequence: CSVVVGDTGELFF.

In its sample, this clonotype was seen many times. This chain links TRBV29-1 with TRBJ1-2; D might be TRBD1 (5 bases). CDR1 and CDR2 (germline): SQVTM, ANQGSEA. V was trimmed by 6 bases and J by 4 bases, leaving 15 bases between them. There are 13 residues in the CDR3. CDR3 protein: CSVAQGTTYGYTF. In DNA form, the CDR3 reads TGCAGCGTCGCCCAAGGGACCACCTATGGCTACACCTTC.

This clonotype was observed a few times. The chain uses TRBV12-3 or TRBV12-4 and TRBJ2-3, with D possibly TRBD2 on 5 matching bases. This CDR3 region has 13 residues. V lost 8 bases to trimming and J lost 1 base, with 10 bases between them. CDR3 sequence: CASRPAGTDTQYF. The CDR3 DNA reads as TGTGCCAGCCGACCAGCGGGCACAGATACGCAGTATTTT.

Turning to this clonotype: It may be a read error: a sequence one base away is much more abundant. The rearrangement links TRBV15 to TRBJ2-7; maybe TRBD2 (7 bases). The closer fit of TRBJ2-5 to the DNA end suggests the J call may be wrong. The CDR3 spans 17 residues. Germline CDR1 is LNHNV and CDR2 is YYDKDF (reference sequence). The chain's CDR3 is CATNRDGWGGEGETQYF. The CDR3 DNA is TGTGCCACCAACAGAGATGGTTGGGGGGGCGAGGGGGAGACCCAGTACTTC.

This clonotype appeared many times. J is TRBJ2-1 and V is TRBV5-1, with D possibly TRBD1 on 6 matching bases. Trimming pared 0 bases from V and 6 bases from J, leaving 13 bases between. Germline V gene data show CDR1 as SGHRS and CDR2 as YFSETQ. The CDR3 length is 15 residues. In nucleotides, the CDR3 is TGCGCCAGCAGCTTGGGTCCAGGGGAAATCAATGAGCAGTTCTTC. Amino acids: CASSLGPGEINEQFF. The entire variable domain, with the rest obtained from reference TRBV5-1 and TRBJ2-1, is as follows: KAGVTQTPRYLIKTRGQQVTLSCSPISGHRSVSWYQQTPGQGLQFLFEYFSETQRNKGNFPGRFSGRQFSNSRSEMNVSTLELGDSALYLCASSLGPGEINEQFFGPGTRLTVL.

This clonotype showed up many times. The genes are TRBV12-3 or TRBV12-4 and TRBJ2-1, with TRBD2 identical over 16 bases. This CDR3 contains 16 residues. The V gene end was trimmed by 6 bases and the J gene end by 9 bases; junction bases not matched to a gene: 8. CDR3 DNA sequence: TGTGCCAGCAGACCCGGGACTAGCGGGGGGGGAGGTGAGCAGTTCTTC. Amino acids: CASRPGTSGGGGEQFF.

This clonotype was seen just once. This sequence joins TRBV7-9 and TRBJ2-1, with D perhaps matching TRBD1 or TRBD2 (5 bases each). Looked up from germline, CDR1 is SEHNR and CDR2 is FQNEAQ (reference sequence). CDR3 size: 10 residues. V was cut by 6 bases and J by 9 bases, with 6 bases left in between. CDR3 in amino acids: CASRGREQFF. The CDR3, as DNA: TGTGCCAGCAGGGGACGTGAGCAGTTCTTC.

Only a few counts were recorded for this clonotype. The chain joins TRBV5-1 to TRBJ2-3; 13 bases are shared with TRBD2. Trimming took 1 base from V and 4 from J; bases not matched to a gene: 6. The CDR3 length is 17 residues. From germline, CDR1 is SGHRS and CDR2 YFSETQ. The CDR3 is CASSLPLAGGPADTQYF. DNA for the CDR3: TGCGCCAGCAGCTTGCCACTAGCGGGAGGGCCGGCAGATACGCAGTATTTT.

This clonotype came up many times. CDR3 nucleotide sequence: TGTGCCAGCAGTTACTCGCGAGTTCAGAAGACCCAGTACTTC. This translates into CASSYSRVQKTQYF. V and J are TRBV6-5 and TRBJ2-5, with D uncertain. The CDR3 covers 14 residues. The germline V gene has CDR1 MNHEY and CDR2 SVGAGI. V shed 0 bases and J shed 6 bases, with 11 bases lying between them.

This clonotype showed up many times. The rearrangement uses TRBV28 and TRBJ1-6, with D unresolved. Looked up from germline, CDR1 is MDHEN and CDR2 is SYDVKM. The germline V and J ends were trimmed by 5 bases and 9 bases, with 11 bases remaining between them. The CDR3 spans 13 residues. CDR3 sequence reads: CASSPGVGSPLHF. The DNA for the CDR3 is TGTGCCAGCAGTCCCGGCGTCGGTTCACCCCTCCACTTT. Based on the CDR3 plus reference TRBV28 and TRBJ1-6, the full variable domain is DVKVTQSSRYLVKRTGEKVFLECVQDMDHENMFWYRQDPGLGLRLIYFSYDVKMKEKGDIPEGYSVSREKKERFSLILESASTNQTSMYLCASSPGVGSPLHFGNGTRLTVT.

The chain couples TRBV5-1 to TRBJ1-1; TRBD1 is a possible D gene (6 bases). The CDR3 runs 15 residues. Trimming took 0 bases from V and 1 from J, leaving 10 bases between them. Germline CDR1 SGHRS, CDR2 YFSETQ. CDR3 sequence: CASSLGPDRNTEAFF. Written as DNA, the CDR3 is TGCGCCAGCAGCTTGGGTCCGGACAGGAACACTGAAGCTTTCTTT.

Comments on this clonotype: It may be a read error: a sequence one base away is much more abundant. J is TRBJ2-3 and V is TRBV20-1; 11 positions agree with TRBD2. Germline assignment: CDR1 DFQATT and CDR2 SNEGSKA (reference sequence). The CDR3 loop spans 13 amino acids. Here the CDR3 reads CSARTSGTDAQYF. CDR3 nucleotide sequence: TGCAGTGCTAGGACTAGCGGGACAGATGCGCAGTATTTT.

This clonotype was counted many times. This chain connects TRBV25-1 to TRBJ2-1, with D hard to call. There are 12 residues in the CDR3. CDR1 and CDR2 (germline): MGHDK, SYGVNS. Trimming pared 5 bases from V and 4 bases from J, leaving 6 bases between. This CDR3 reads CASSLFYNEQFF. The CDR3, as DNA: TGTGCCAGCAGTCTATTTTACAATGAGCAGTTCTTC.